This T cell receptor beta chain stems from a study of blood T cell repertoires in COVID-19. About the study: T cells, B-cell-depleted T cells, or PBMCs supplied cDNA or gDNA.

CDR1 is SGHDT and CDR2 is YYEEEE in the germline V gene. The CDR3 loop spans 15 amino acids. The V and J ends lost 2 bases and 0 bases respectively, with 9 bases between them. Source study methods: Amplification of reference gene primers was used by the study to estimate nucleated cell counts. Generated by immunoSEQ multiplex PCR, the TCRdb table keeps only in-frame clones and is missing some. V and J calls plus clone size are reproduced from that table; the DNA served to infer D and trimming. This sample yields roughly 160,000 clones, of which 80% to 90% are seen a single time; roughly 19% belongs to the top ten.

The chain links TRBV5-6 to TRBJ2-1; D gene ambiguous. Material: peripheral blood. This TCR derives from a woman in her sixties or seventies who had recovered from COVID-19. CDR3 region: CASSFGRSSYNEQFF. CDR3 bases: TGTGCCAGCAGCTTCGGCCGGAGCTCCTACAATGAGCAGTTCTTC.